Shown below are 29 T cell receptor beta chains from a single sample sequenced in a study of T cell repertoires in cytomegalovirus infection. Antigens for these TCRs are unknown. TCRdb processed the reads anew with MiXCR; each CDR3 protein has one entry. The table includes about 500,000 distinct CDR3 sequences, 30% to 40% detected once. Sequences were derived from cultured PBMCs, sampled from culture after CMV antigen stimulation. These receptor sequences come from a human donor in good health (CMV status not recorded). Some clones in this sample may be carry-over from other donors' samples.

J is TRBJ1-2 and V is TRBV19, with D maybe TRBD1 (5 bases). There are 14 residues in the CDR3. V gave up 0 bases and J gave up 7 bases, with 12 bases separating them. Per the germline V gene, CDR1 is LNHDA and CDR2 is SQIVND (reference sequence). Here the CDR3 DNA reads TGTGCCAGTAGTATAGATTTAGGGGACCGTGGCTACACCTTC. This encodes CASSIDLGDRGYTF.

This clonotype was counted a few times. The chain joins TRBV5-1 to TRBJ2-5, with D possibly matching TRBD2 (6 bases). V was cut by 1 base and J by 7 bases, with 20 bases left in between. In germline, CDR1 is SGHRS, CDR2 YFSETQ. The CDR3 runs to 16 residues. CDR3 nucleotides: TGCGCCAGCAGCTTGCAAGCGGGTGACTCCGGGGGGACCCAGTACTTC. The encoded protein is CASSLQAGDSGGTQYF.

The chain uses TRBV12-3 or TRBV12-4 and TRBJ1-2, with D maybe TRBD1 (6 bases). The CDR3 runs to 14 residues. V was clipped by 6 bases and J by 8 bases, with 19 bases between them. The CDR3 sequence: CASSNNRRGGGYTF. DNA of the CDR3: TGTGCCAGCAGCAATAACCGCAGGGGTGGCGGCTACACCTTC.

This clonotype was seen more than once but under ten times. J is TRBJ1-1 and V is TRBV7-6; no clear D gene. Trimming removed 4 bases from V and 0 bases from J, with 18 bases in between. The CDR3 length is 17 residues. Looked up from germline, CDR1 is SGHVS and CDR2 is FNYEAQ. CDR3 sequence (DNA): TGTGCCAGCAGCTCCGTGGAGGGCCCCTCAATGAACACTGAAGCTTTCTTT. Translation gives CASSSVEGPSMNTEAFF.

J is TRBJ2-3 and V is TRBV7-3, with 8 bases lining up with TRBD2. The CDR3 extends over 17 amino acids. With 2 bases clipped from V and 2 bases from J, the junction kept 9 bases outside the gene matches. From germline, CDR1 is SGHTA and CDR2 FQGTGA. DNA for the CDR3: TGTGCCAGCAGCTTACCGCTAGCGGGTGCCCACACAGATACGCAGTATTTT. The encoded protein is CASSLPLAGAHTDTQYF.

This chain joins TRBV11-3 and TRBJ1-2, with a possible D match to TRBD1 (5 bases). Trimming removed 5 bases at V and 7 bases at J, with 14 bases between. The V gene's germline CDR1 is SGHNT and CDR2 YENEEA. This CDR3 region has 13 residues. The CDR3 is CASSKDTRAGYTF. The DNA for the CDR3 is TGTGCCAGCAGCAAGGACACCCGGGCTGGCTACACCTTC.

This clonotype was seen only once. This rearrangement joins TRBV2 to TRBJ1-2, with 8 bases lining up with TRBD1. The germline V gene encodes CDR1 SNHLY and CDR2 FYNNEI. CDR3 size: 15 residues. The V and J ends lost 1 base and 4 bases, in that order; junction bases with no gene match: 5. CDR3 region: CASSEDGTGVYGYTF. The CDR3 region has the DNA TGTGCCAGCAGTGAAGACGGGACAGGAGTCTATGGCTACACCTTC.

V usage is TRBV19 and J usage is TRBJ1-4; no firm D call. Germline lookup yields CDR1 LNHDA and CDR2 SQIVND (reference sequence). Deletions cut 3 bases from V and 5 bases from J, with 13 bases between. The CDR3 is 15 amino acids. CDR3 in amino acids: CASSISRESNEKLFF. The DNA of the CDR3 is TGTGCCAGTAGTATTTCGCGGGAATCCAATGAAAAACTGTTTTTT.

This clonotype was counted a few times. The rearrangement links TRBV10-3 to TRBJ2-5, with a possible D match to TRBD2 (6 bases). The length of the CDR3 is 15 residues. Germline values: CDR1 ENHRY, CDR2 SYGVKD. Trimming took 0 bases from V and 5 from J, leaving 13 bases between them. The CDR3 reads CAISESSQGGETQYF. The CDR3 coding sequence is TGTGCCATCAGTGAGTCTTCCCAGGGAGGCGAGACCCAGTACTTC.

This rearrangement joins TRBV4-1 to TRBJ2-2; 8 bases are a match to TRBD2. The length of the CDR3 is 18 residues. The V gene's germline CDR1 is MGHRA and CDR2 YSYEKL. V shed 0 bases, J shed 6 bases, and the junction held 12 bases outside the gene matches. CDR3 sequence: CASSQDEGIAGWAGELFF. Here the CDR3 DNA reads TGCGCCAGCAGCCAAGATGAGGGGATAGCGGGATGGGCCGGGGAGCTGTTTTTT.

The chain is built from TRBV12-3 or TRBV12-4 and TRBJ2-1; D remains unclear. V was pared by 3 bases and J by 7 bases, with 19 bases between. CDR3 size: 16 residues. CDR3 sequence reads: CASSFGYPGGGNEQFF. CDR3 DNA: TGTGCCAGCAGTTTTGGTTACCCCGGCGGTGGGAATGAGCAGTTCTTC.

The CDR3 nucleotides read TGTGCCAGTAGTATCGGGACAGCATTGCATGAGCAGTTCTTC. This encodes CASSIGTALHEQFF. This sequence joins TRBV19 and TRBJ2-1; TRBD1 aligns across 7 bases. Germline trimming cut 3 bases from V and 8 bases from J; bases unmatched to any gene: 7. From germline, CDR1 is LNHDA and CDR2 SQIVND (reference sequence). CDR3 size: 14 residues. Based on the CDR3 plus reference TRBV19 and TRBJ2-1, the full variable domain is DGGITQSPKYLFRKEGQNVTLSCEQNLNHDAMYWYRQDPGQGLRLIYYSQIVNDFQKGDIAEGYSVSREKKESFPLTVTSAQKNPTAFYLCASSIGTALHEQFFGPGTRLTVL.

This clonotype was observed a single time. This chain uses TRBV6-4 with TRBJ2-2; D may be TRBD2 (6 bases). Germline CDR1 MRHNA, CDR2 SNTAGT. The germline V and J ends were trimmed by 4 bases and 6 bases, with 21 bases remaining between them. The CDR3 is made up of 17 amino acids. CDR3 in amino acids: CASSASVMGGIAGELFF. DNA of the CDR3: TGTGCCAGCAGTGCCTCGGTGATGGGGGGTATCGCCGGGGAGCTGTTTTTT.

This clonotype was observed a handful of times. The CDR3: CASILGTSGANVLTF. CDR3 coding DNA: TGTGCCAGCATCCTGGGGACGTCTGGGGCCAACGTCCTGACTTTC. The chain has TRBV7-8 and TRBJ2-6, with D tentatively TRBD1 or TRBD2 (5 bases each). This CDR3 has 15 amino acids. CDR1 and CDR2 from the germline V gene are SGHVS and FQNEAQ. V was trimmed by 7 bases and J by 1 base, leaving 11 bases between them.

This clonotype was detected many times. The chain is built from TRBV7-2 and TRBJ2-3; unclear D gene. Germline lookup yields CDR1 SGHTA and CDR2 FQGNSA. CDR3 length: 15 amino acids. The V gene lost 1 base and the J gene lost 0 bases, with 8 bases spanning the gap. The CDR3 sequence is CASSLGMGSTDTQYF. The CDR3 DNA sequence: TGTGCCAGCAGCTTAGGGATGGGAAGCACAGATACGCAGTATTTT.

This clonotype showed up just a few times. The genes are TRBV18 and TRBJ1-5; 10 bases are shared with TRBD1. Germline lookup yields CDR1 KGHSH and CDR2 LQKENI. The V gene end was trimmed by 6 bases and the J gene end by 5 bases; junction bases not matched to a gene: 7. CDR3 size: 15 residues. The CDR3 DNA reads TGTGCCAGCTCTCCCGGGACAGGGGCGTATCAGCCCCAGCATTTT. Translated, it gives CASSPGTGAYQPQHF.

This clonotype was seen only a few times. For the CDR3, the DNA is TGCAGTGCCCTCCCGGGGCTAGCCAACCCCCTTTTCACAGATACGCAGTATTTT. Encoded protein: CSALPGLANPLFTDTQYF. The chain recombines TRBV20-1 with TRBJ2-3; either TRBD1 or TRBD2 may fit D (5 bases each). This CDR3 region has 18 residues. V shed 6 bases and J shed 2 bases, with 27 bases lying between them. Germline V gives CDR1 DFQATT, CDR2 SNEGSKA (reference sequence).

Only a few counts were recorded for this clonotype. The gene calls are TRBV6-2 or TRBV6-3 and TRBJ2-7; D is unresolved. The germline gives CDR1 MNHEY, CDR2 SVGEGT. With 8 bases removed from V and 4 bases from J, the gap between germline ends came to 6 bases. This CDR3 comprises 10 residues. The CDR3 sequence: CASGHYEQYF. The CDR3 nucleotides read TGTGCCAGCGGTCATTACGAGCAGTACTTC.

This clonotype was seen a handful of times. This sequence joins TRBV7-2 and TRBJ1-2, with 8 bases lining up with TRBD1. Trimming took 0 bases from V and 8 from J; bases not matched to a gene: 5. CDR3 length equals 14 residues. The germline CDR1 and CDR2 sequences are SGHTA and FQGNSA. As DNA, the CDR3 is TGTGCCAGCAGCTTAGCAGCCAGGGGGCTAGGCTACACCTTC. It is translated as CASSLAARGLGYTF.

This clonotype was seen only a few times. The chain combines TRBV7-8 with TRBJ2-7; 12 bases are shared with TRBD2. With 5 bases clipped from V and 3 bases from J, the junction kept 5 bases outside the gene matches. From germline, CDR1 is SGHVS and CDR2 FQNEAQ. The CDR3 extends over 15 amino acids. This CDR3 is CASSPGLAGIYEQYF. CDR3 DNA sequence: TGTGCCAGCAGCCCTGGACTAGCGGGGATCTACGAGCAGTACTTC.

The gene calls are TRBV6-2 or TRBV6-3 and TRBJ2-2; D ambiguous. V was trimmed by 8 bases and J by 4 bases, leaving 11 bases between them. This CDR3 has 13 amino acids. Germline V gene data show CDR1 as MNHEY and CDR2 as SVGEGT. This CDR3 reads CASELPGTGELFF. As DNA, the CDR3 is TGTGCCAGCGAGTTACCAGGCACCGGGGAGCTGTTTTTT.

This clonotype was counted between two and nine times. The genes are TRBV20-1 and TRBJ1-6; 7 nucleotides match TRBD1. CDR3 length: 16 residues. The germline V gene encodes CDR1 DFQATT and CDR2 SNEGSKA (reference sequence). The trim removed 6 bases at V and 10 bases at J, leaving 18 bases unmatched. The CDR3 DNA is TGCAGTGCGGAATCGGAAAACAGGGGATGGATGTCACCCCTCCACTTT. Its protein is CSAESENRGWMSPLHF.

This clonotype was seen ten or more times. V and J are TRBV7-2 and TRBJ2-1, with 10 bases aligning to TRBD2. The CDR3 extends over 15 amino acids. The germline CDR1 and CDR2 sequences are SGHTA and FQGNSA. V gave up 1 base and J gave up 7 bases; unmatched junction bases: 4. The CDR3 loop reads CASSLDGTSVNEQFF. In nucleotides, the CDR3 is TGTGCCAGCAGCTTAGACGGGACTAGCGTAAATGAGCAGTTCTTC.

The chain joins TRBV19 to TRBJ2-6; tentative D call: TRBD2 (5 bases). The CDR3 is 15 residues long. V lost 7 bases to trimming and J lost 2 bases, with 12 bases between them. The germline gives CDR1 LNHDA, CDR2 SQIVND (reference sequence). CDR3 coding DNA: TGTGCCAGTACCACGGCGAGGGCTGGGGCCAACGTCCTGACTTTC. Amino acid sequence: CASTTARAGANVLTF. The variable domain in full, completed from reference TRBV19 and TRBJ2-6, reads DGGITQSPKYLFRKEGQNVTLSCEQNLNHDAMYWYRQDPGQGLRLIYYSQIVNDFQKGDIAEGYSVSREKKESFPLTVTSAQKNPTAFYLCASTTARAGANVLTFGAGSRLTVL.

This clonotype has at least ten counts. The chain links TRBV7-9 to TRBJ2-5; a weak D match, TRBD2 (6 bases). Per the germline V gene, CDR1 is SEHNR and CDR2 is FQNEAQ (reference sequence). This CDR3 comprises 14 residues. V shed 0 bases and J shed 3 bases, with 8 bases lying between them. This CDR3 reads CASSLARDEETQYF. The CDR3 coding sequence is TGTGCCAGCAGCTTAGCGCGGGACGAAGAGACCCAGTACTTC.

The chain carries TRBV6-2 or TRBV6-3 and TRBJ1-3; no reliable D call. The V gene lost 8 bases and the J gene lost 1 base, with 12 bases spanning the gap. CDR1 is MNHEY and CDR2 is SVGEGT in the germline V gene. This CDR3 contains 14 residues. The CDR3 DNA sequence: TGTGCCAGCGGAGGAGGGTTTTCTGGAAACACCATATATTTT. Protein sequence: CASGGGFSGNTIYF.

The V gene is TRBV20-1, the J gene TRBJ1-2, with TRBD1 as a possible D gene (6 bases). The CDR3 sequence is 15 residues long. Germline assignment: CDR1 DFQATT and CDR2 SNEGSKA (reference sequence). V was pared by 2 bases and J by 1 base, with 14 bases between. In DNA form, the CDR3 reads TGCAGTGCTAGACCCGCAGGGGCTCTTAACTATGGCTACACCTTC. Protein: CSARPAGALNYGYTF.

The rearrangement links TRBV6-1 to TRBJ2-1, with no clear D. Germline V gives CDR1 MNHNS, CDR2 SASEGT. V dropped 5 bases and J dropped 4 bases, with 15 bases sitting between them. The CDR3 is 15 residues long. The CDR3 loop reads CASSYASSVYNEQFF. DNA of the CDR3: TGTGCCAGCAGTTACGCGTCCTCTGTTTACAATGAGCAGTTCTTC.

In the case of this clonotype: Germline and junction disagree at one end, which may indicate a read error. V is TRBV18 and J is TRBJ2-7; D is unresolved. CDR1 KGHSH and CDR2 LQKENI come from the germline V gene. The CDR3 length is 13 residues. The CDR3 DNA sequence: TGTGCCAGCTCACCCGGGTTATCCTACGAGCGGTACTTC. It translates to CASSPGLSYERYF.